One and the same sample provided the 19 T cell receptor beta chains below, sequenced in a study of blood T cell repertoires in COVID-19. Sequencing was performed with immunoSEQ multiplex PCR; in TCRdb, only in-frame clones are kept and a portion is missing. Of roughly 150,000 clones listed, 80% are singletons. The sample comprised PBMCs or T cells enriched from blood (not recorded which). The receptors were sampled from a woman aged 55-75 years who had recovered from COVID-19.

This chain connects TRBV7-3 to TRBJ2-3; D call uncertain. Deletions cut 2 bases from V and 8 bases from J, with 5 bases between. This CDR3 region has 11 residues. The germline gives CDR1 SGHTA, CDR2 FQGTGA. CDR3 nucleotides: TGTGCCAGCAGCTTATATCCTACGCAGTATTTT. It specifies CASSLYPTQYF.

The gene calls are TRBV5-1 and TRBJ2-5; D is possibly TRBD1 (6 bases). The CDR3 is 15 amino acids. The ends were cut back, 0 bases at V and 1 base at J, with 10 bases in the middle. The germline V gene encodes CDR1 SGHRS and CDR2 YFSETQ. The CDR3 sequence: CASSLVDSVQETQYF. CDR3 in DNA: TGCGCCAGCAGCTTGGTGGACAGCGTCCAAGAGACCCAGTACTTC.

The chain links TRBV9 to TRBJ1-2; 11 bases line up with TRBD1. The germline gives CDR1 SGDLS, CDR2 YYNGEE. The CDR3 has 16 amino acids. J lost 6 bases, V lost 4 bases, and 11 bases had no gene match. The CDR3 nucleotides are TGTGCCAGCAGCCCCGGGACAGGGGGGTCCGTTAATGGCTACACCTTC. Amino acid sequence: CASSPGTGGSVNGYTF.

The rearrangement joins TRBV4-2 to TRBJ1-2; no firm D call. Per the germline V gene, CDR1 is LGHNA and CDR2 is YNFKEQ. Trimming pared 1 base from V and 0 bases from J, leaving 9 bases between. CDR3 length: 15 residues. CDR3 sequence reads: CASSQGVDSNYGYTF. For the CDR3, the DNA is TGTGCCAGCAGCCAAGGGGTCGACTCTAACTATGGCTACACCTTC.

This chain connects TRBV5-6 to TRBJ1-6, with TRBD1 matching 7 bases. The germline gives CDR1 SGHDT, CDR2 YYEEEE. There are 14 residues in the CDR3. Unmatched junction bases numbered 6, after V lost 2 bases and J lost 10 bases. This CDR3 is CASSLRQGQSPLHF. DNA of the CDR3: TGTGCCAGCAGCTTACGACAGGGCCAGTCACCCCTCCACTTT.

The chain has TRBV6-5 and TRBJ2-1, with TRBD1 matching over 10 bases. The V gene's germline CDR1 is MNHEY and CDR2 SVGAGI. J gave up 9 bases and V 4 bases, and 12 bases lay outside the gene matches. There are 16 residues in the CDR3. CDR3 residues: CASSFAGQGVRGEQFF. The CDR3 nucleotides read TGTGCCAGCAGTTTCGCCGGACAGGGGGTCAGAGGTGAGCAGTTCTTC.

The chain employs TRBV10-2 and TRBJ2-1; TRBD2 aligns across 8 bases. Germline CDR1 WSHSY, CDR2 SAAADI. The CDR3 runs to 17 residues. V lost 6 bases and J lost 5; bases outside the gene matches: 15. Here the CDR3 reads CASSAGVRGARDNEQFF. CDR3 bases: TGCGCCAGCAGCGCCGGGGTGCGGGGGGCACGGGACAATGAGCAGTTCTTC.

CDR3 amino acids: CASSKTGGTDTQYF. The CDR3 nucleotides read TGTGCCAGCAGTAAGACAGGGGGAACAGATACGCAGTATTTT. V and J are TRBV2 and TRBJ2-3, with TRBD1 identical over 9 bases. Trimming removed 5 bases from V and 3 bases from J; junction bases left unmatched: 3. Germline V gene lookup returns CDR1 SNHLY and CDR2 FYNNEI. The CDR3 is made up of 14 amino acids.

This clone has at least ten counts. The chain has TRBV18 and TRBJ1-2, with a weak D call TRBD1 (5 bases). V lost 2 bases and J 3 bases, leaving 10 bases between the germline ends. The CDR3 consists of 14 residues. Germline CDR1 and CDR2: KGHSH and LQKENI. The CDR3 DNA is TGTGCCAGCTCACCAAATCGGGGGGACTATGGCTACACCTTC. Amino acids: CASSPNRGDYGYTF.

This chain links TRBV29-1 with TRBJ1-5; D is uncertain. Trimming took 7 bases from V and 2 from J, leaving 18 bases between them. Germline V CDR1 and CDR2: SQVTM, ANQGSEA. The CDR3 is 15 amino acids. CDR3 DNA sequence: TGCAGCGCCGCGGACGGGGTGCTGGGCAATCAGCCCCAGCATTTT. This gives the protein CSAADGVLGNQPQHF.

The chain employs TRBV2 and TRBJ1-5, with D possibly matching TRBD1 (5 bases). Trimming pared 2 bases from V and 5 bases from J, leaving 10 bases between. Looked up from germline, CDR1 is SNHLY and CDR2 is FYNNEI. CDR3 size: 14 residues. CDR3: CASSEQGSYQPQHF. Here the CDR3 DNA reads TGTGCCAGCAGTGAACAGGGAAGTTATCAGCCCCAGCATTTT.

This clone was detected many times. The chain joins TRBV10-2 to TRBJ2-7, with TRBD2 as a possible D gene (7 bases). In germline, CDR1 is WSHSY, CDR2 SAAADI. V was trimmed by 10 bases and J by 0 bases, leaving 22 bases between them. This CDR3 contains 16 residues. CDR3 protein: CATTEPGGLSSYEQYF. The CDR3 bases are TGCGCCACTACAGAGCCCGGGGGGCTTAGCTCCTACGAGCAGTACTTC.

The genes are TRBV7-2 and TRBJ2-3; D might be TRBD2 (5 bases). The V end was cut by 0 bases, the J end by 9 bases, with 13 bases between. Germline V gene lookup returns CDR1 SGHTA and CDR2 FQGNSA. The CDR3 runs 14 residues. In DNA form, the CDR3 reads TGTGCCAGCAGCTTAGCCTTATTTGGGGAGACGCAGTATTTT. Its protein product is CASSLALFGETQYF. Full variable domain (missing parts from reference TRBV7-2 and TRBJ2-3): GAGVSQSPSNKVTEKGKDVELRCDPISGHTALYWYRQSLGQGLEFLIYFQGNSAPDKSGLPSDRFSAERTGGSVSTLTIQRTQQEDSAVYLCASSLALFGETQYFGPGTRLTVL.

The chain couples TRBV30 to TRBJ2-5; D gene unclear. Germline assignment: CDR1 GTSNPN and CDR2 SVGIG (reference sequence). The V and J ends lost 0 bases and 2 bases respectively, with 4 bases between them. This CDR3 is built from 12 residues. This chain's CDR3 is CAWSVRQETQYF. In DNA, the CDR3 is TGTGCCTGGAGTGTACGGCAAGAGACCCAGTACTTC.

This clone was picked up one time. The chain combines TRBV5-1 with TRBJ2-5; 11 positions match TRBD2. The germline V gene has CDR1 SGHRS and CDR2 YFSETQ. This CDR3 has 15 amino acids. V shed 2 bases and J 8 bases; nucleotides not matched to a gene: 8. DNA for the CDR3: TGCGCCAGCAGCTTTGCTAGCGGGGGGCCAGTTACCCAGTACTTC. It yields the protein CASSFASGGPVTQYF.

The V call is TRBV9, the J call TRBJ2-5; D is possibly TRBD1 (6 bases). Between the trimmed V and J ends, which lost 3 bases and 1 base, there was a span of 10 bases. This CDR3 region has 14 residues. Germline V gene lookup returns CDR1 SGDLS and CDR2 YYNGEE. CDR3 DNA sequence: TGTGCCAGCAGCGCGACAGGATTCCAAGAGACCCAGTACTTC. Amino acid sequence: CASSATGFQETQYF.

Ten or more counts support this clone. The rearrangement joins TRBV3-1 (or the pseudogene TRBV3-2) to TRBJ2-1, with D tentatively TRBD2 (7 bases). CDR3 length equals 14 residues. Deletions cut 8 bases from V and 5 bases from J, with 16 bases between. CDR1 and CDR2 (germline): LGHDT, YNNKEL (reference sequence). This chain's CDR3 is CASLGRGTHNEQFF. The CDR3 nucleotides are TGTGCCAGCCTAGGGAGGGGGACCCACAATGAGCAGTTCTTC.

V gene TRBV5-1 combines with J gene TRBJ1-4; D is uncertain. The CDR3 is made up of 15 amino acids. Trimming removed 5 bases from V and 0 bases from J, with 11 bases in between. From germline, CDR1 is SGHRS and CDR2 YFSETQ. The CDR3 DNA reads TGCGCCAGCAGGCGGGCACAGACAACTAATGAAAAACTGTTTTTT. This translates into CASRRAQTTNEKLFF.

This clone was seen only a few times. The chain couples TRBV7-2 to TRBJ1-1; weak D call: TRBD1 (6 bases). V gave up 2 bases and J gave up 5 bases, with 18 bases separating them. In germline, CDR1 is SGHTA, CDR2 FQGNSA. The CDR3 contains 16 residues. In DNA form, the CDR3 reads TGTGCCAGCAGCTTATCATCAGGGGCCCTTGAGACTGAAGCTTTCTTT. It specifies CASSLSSGALETEAFF.